This TCR beta chain derives from a study of esophageal squamous cell carcinoma under preoperative chemotherapy. MiXCR, run by TCRdb on the PCR reads, gives a single entry per CDR3 protein. The table lists some 16,000 distinct CDR3 sequences, roughly 60% of them singletons. Comments on this clonotype: Its antigen remains unidentified.

Study-wide results and limits: After chemotherapy, TCR diversity rose significantly in peripheral T cells but not in tumor-infiltrating lymphocytes. Post-treatment tumor-infiltrating lymphocytes appeared partly derived from peripheral T cells migrating into the tumor. Paclitaxel-nedaplatin therapy caused immediate, substantial clonotype frequency changes.

This CDR3 has 13 residues. The germline gives CDR1 ENHRY, CDR2 SYGVKD. V was trimmed by 10 bases and J by 5 bases, leaving 15 bases between them. Documented time point: before preoperative PTX-NDP chemotherapy. Paclitaxel-nedaplatin chemotherapy was given to patients ahead of their surgery. The sample was acquired from a patient given preoperative chemotherapy. The chain joins TRBV10-3 to TRBJ2-1; a possible D gene is TRBD2 (6 bases). The sequence was obtained from a human donor with esophageal squamous cell carcinoma. The donor label of this sample is uncertain. CDR3 coding DNA: TGTGCCACCCACCGGGGGTCCCACAATGAGCAGTTCTTC. Its translation: CATHRGSHNEQFF.